The T cell receptor (beta chain) under discussion was sequenced for a study of blood T cell repertoires in COVID-19. Participants, 18 to 89 years old, spanned fewer than 25 US areas. Participants were placed into cohorts based on the clinical history they reported. Some clones are missing from TCRdb's copy, which holds only in-frame ones; the method was immunoSEQ multiplex PCR. The sample has about 250,000 clones, under 95% seen once; the top ten hold about 1.9%. This sequence originates from a woman aged 18-29 years who had recovered from COVID-19. Sequences were obtained from PBMCs or T cells enriched from blood (not recorded which).

The CDR3 protein is CASNGGIRTDTQYF. As DNA, the CDR3 is TGTGCCAGCAATGGGGGGATTCGCACAGATACGCAGTATTTT. The chain uses TRBV7-9 and TRBJ2-3, with D perhaps matching TRBD2 (6 bases). The germline V and J ends were trimmed by 7 bases and 1 base, with 12 bases remaining between them. The V gene's germline CDR1 is SEHNR and CDR2 FQNEAQ (reference sequence). This CDR3 spans 14 amino acids. Based on the CDR3 plus reference TRBV7-9 and TRBJ2-3, the full variable domain is DTGVSQNPRHKITKRGQNVTFRCDPISEHNRLYWYRQTLGQGPEFLTYFQNEAQLEKSRLLSDRFSAERPKGSFSTLEIQRTEQGDSAMYLCASNGGIRTDTQYFGPGTRLTVL.